This entry describes one T cell receptor (beta chain). This specimen comes from a study of blood T cell repertoires in COVID-19. The overall study: PBMCs, B-cell-depleted T cells, or T cells provided the cDNA or gDNA that made up the material.

Measured with immunoSEQ multiplex PCR; TCRdb has only the in-frame clones, and not every one. The repertoire holds over 45,000 clones, with approximately 82% as singletons. The source is a human donor in a cohort sampled during active COVID-19. Material: peripheral blood.

In nucleotides, the CDR3 is TGTGCCAGCAGTCTCACTAGCGGGGGTTACAATGAGCAGTTCTTC. Translated, it gives CASSLTSGGYNEQFF. This chain connects TRBV11-2 to TRBJ2-1, with TRBD2 matching 11 bases. The CDR3 sequence is 15 residues long. The V segment lost 6 bases and the J segment 4 bases; nucleotides outside the gene matches: 5. Germline lookup yields CDR1 SGHAT and CDR2 FQNNGV.